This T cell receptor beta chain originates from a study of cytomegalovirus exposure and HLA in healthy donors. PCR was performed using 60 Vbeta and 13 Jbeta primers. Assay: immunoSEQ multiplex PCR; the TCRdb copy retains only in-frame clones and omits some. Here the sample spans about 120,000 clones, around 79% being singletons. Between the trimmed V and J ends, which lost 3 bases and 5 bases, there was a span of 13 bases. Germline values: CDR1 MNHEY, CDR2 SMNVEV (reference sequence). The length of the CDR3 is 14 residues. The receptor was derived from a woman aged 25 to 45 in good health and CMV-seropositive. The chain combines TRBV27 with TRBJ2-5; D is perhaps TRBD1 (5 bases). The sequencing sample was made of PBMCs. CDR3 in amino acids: CASSLIGVDETQYF. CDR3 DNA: TGTGCCAGCAGTTTGATAGGGGTAGATGAGACCCAGTACTTC.